Following are 10 T cell receptor beta chains from one sample sequenced in a study of blood T cell repertoires in COVID-19. TCRdb's table, derived via immunoSEQ multiplex PCR, lists solely in-frame clones and lacks some. The top ten hold 10% to 12% of the sample, which has about 140,000 clones, around 86% seen once. What was sequenced was PBMCs or T cells enriched from blood (not recorded which). All receptors derive from a man between 60 and 75 years old who had recovered from COVID-19.

This clone showed up just once. The chain combines TRBV18 with TRBJ2-7; no firm D call. Trimming took 6 bases from V and 2 from J, leaving 8 bases between them. CDR3 size: 12 residues. The germline V gene encodes CDR1 KGHSH and CDR2 LQKENI. The CDR3 coding sequence is TGTGCCAGCTCGACTGATCCCTACGAGCAGTACTTC. Protein sequence: CASSTDPYEQYF. The full variable domain, completed using reference TRBV18 and TRBJ2-7, is NAGVMQNPRHLVRRRGQEARLRCSPMKGHSHVYWYRQLPEEGLKFMVYLQKENIIDESGMPKERFSAEFPKEGPSILRIQQVVRGDSAAYFCASSTDPYEQYFGPGTRLTVT.

The chain employs TRBV11-3 and TRBJ2-2, with TRBD1 matching over 7 bases. This CDR3 is 15 amino acids long. In germline, CDR1 is SGHNT, CDR2 YENEEA. The ends lost 6 bases at V and 4 bases at J; junction bases unmatched: 8. The CDR3 here is CASSYLPGGTGELFF. For the CDR3, the DNA is TGTGCCAGCAGTTACCTACCAGGGGGCACCGGGGAGCTGTTTTTT.

This clone was recorded a few times. The chain carries TRBV2 and TRBJ2-7; D is uncertain. The CDR3 is 14 amino acids. Germline assignment: CDR1 SNHLY and CDR2 FYNNEI. The V end was cut by 4 bases, the J end by 3 bases, with 13 bases between. Written as DNA, the CDR3 is TGTGCCAGCAGTGTCCGATTACAAAACTACGAGCAGTACTTC. Translated: CASSVRLQNYEQYF.

This chain links TRBV7-9 with TRBJ2-7; 9 nucleotides match TRBD1. After removal of 10 bases from V and 0 bases from J, the junction contained 7 bases not matched to a gene. CDR3 size: 14 residues. Germline CDR1 reads SEHNR; CDR2 reads FQNEAQ (reference sequence). The CDR3 spells CAIDPDRGSYEQYF. The CDR3 region has the DNA TGTGCCATCGACCCGGACAGGGGCTCCTACGAGCAGTACTTC. The variable domain in full, completed from reference TRBV7-9 and TRBJ2-7, reads DTGVSQNPRHKITKRGQNVTFRCDPISEHNRLYWYRQTLGQGPEFLTYFQNEAQLEKSRLLSDRFSAERPKGSFSTLEIQRTEQGDSAMYLCAIDPDRGSYEQYFGPGTRLTVT.

The J gene is TRBJ2-7, the V gene TRBV18; 11 positions agree with TRBD1. The V and J ends lost 3 bases and 2 bases, in that order; junction bases with no gene match: 9. The germline V gene has CDR1 KGHSH and CDR2 LQKENI. The CDR3 has 17 amino acids. The CDR3 sequence is CASSPLGTGGYTYEQYF. In DNA form, the CDR3 reads TGTGCCAGCTCACCCCTCGGGACAGGGGGTTACACCTACGAGCAGTACTTC. Full variable domain (outside the CDR3, taken from reference TRBV18 and TRBJ2-7): NAGVMQNPRHLVRRRGQEARLRCSPMKGHSHVYWYRQLPEEGLKFMVYLQKENIIDESGMPKERFSAEFPKEGPSILRIQQVVRGDSAAYFCASSPLGTGGYTYEQYFGPGTRLTVT.

The V gene is TRBV11-2, the J gene TRBJ1-4; 7 nucleotides align to TRBD1. Germline lookup yields CDR1 SGHAT and CDR2 FQNNGV. The trim removed 6 bases at V and 8 bases at J, leaving 9 bases unmatched. CDR3 size: 14 residues. The CDR3 region is CASRLNRGGEKLFF. In DNA form, the CDR3 reads TGTGCCAGCAGACTCAACAGGGGAGGCGAAAAACTGTTTTTT.

This clone showed up just once. This sequence joins TRBV6-5 and TRBJ2-1, with 11 bases identical to TRBD1. Germline V gives CDR1 MNHEY, CDR2 SVGAGI. The CDR3 covers 15 residues. The ends lost 0 bases at V and 6 bases at J; junction bases unmatched: 1. The CDR3 here is CASSYSGQGGNEQFF. For the CDR3, the DNA is TGTGCCAGCAGTTACTCGGGACAGGGGGGCAATGAGCAGTTCTTC.

The V call is TRBV27, the J call TRBJ2-3; 8 positions match TRBD1. CDR3 length: 16 residues. CDR1 is MNHEY and CDR2 is SMNVEV in the germline V gene (reference sequence). Losses at the gene ends were 6 bases for V and 10 bases for J; bases not matched to a gene: 18. This chain's CDR3 is CASRNEVAGTGIAQYF. The CDR3 coding sequence is TGTGCCAGCAGAAACGAGGTCGCCGGGACAGGCATAGCGCAGTATTTT.

V is TRBV5-6 and J is TRBJ1-5; D ambiguous. Trimming pared 4 bases from V and 2 bases from J, leaving 10 bases between. The CDR3 extends over 14 amino acids. The germline CDR1 and CDR2 sequences are SGHDT and YYEEEE. The CDR3 nucleotides are TGTGCCAGCAGCGGTGGCGGTCGCAATCAGCCCCAGCATTTT. It is translated as CASSGGGRNQPQHF. Full variable domain (outside the CDR3, taken from reference TRBV5-6 and TRBJ1-5): DAGVTQSPTHLIKTRGQQVTLRCSPKSGHDTVSWYQQALGQGPQFIFQYYEEEERQRGNFPDRFSGHQFPNYSSELNVNALLLGDSALYLCASSGGGRNQPQHFGDGTRLSIL.

The chain couples TRBV4-2 to TRBJ2-3, with TRBD2 matching 9 bases. Germline V gives CDR1 LGHNA, CDR2 YNFKEQ. V lost 4 bases and J lost 5; bases outside the gene matches: 10. This CDR3 has 16 amino acids. This chain's CDR3 is CASSRSTRGGGDTQYF. In nucleotides, the CDR3 is TGTGCCAGCAGCCGCAGCACGCGGGGGGGTGGAGATACGCAGTATTTT.